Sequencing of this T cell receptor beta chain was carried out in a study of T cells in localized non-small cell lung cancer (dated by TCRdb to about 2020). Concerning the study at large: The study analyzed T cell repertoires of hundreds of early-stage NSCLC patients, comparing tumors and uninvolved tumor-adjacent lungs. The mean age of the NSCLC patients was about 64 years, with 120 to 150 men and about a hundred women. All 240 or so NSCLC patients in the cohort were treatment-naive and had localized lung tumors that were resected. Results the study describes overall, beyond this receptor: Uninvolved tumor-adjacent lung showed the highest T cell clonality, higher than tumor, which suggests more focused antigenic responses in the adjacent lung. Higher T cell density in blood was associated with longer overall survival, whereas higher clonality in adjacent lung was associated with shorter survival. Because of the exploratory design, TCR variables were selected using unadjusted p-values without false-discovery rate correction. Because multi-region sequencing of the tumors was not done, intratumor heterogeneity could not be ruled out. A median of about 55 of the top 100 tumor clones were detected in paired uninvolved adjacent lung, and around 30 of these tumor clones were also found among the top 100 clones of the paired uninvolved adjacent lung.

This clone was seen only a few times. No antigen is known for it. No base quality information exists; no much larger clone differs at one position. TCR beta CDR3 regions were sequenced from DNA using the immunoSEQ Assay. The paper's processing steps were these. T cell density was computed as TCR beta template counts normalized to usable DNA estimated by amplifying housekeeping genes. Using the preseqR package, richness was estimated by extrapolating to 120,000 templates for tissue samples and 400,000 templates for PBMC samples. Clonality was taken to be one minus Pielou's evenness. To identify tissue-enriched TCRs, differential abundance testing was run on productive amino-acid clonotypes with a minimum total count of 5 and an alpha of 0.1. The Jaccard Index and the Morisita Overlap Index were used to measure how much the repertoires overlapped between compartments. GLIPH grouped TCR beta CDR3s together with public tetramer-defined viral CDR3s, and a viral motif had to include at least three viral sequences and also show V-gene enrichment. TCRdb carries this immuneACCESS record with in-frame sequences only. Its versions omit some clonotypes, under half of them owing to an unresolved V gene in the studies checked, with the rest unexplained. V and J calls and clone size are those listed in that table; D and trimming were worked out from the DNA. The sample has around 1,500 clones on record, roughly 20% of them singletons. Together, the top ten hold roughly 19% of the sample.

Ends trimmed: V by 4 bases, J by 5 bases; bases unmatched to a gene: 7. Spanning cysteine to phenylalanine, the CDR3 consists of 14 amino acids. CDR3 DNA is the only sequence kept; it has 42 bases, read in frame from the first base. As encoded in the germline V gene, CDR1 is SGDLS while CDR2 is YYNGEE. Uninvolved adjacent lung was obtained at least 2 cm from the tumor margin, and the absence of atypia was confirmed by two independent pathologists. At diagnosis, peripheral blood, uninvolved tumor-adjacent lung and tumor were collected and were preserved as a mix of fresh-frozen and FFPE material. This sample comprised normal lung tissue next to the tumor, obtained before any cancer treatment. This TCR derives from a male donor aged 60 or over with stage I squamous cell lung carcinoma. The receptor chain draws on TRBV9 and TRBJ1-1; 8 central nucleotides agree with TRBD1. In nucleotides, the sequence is TGTGCCAGCAGCCTCGGACAGGGAACAACTGAAGCTTTCTTT. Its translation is CASSLGQGTTEAFF.